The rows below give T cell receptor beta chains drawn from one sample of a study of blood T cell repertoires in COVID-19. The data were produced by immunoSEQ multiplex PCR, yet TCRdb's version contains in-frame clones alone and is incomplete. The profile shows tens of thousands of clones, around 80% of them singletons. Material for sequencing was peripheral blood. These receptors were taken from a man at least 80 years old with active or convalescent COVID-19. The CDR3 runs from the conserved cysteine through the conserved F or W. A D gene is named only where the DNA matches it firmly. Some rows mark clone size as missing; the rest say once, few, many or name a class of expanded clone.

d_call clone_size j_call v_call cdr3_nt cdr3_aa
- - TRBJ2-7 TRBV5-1 TGCGCCAGCAGCCGGGGAAGTGGCAACGAGCAGTACTTC CASSRGSGNEQYF
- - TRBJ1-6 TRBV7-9 TGTGCCAGCAGCTTGGGAGGGCTAGGAGATAATTCACCCCTCCACTTT CASSLGGLGDNSPLHF
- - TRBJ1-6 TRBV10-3 TGTGCCATCAGTGATCAAGGGGGACACAATTCACCCCTCCACTTT CAISDQGGHNSPLHF
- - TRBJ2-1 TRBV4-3 TGCGCCAGCAGCCAAGATCGGTTGCTAGCGAACTACAATGAGCAGTTCTTC CASSQDRLLANYNEQFF
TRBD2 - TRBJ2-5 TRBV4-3 TGCGCCAGCAGCCCCGGGACTAGCGGGTCGGAGACCCAGTACTTC CASSPGTSGSETQYF
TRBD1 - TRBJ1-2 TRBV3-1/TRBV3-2 TGTGCCAGCAGCCAAGGTCCGGGGACAGGGGGCGTTTCAGGCTACACCTTC CASSQGPGTGGVSGYTF
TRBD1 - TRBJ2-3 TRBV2 TGTGCCAGCAGGACAGGGGGCACAGATACGCAGTATTTT CASRTGGTDTQYF
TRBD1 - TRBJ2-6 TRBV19 TGTGCCAGTAGTATCTCTGGACAGGGTGTTATAGGTGGTCCTGGGGCCAACGTCCTGACTTTC CASSISGQGVIGGPGANVLTF
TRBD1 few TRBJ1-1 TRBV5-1 TGCGCCAGCAGCTCCACAGGGGGGAACACTGAAGCTTTCTTT CASSSTGGNTEAFF
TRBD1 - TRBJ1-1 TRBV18 TGTGCCAGCTCGGTAGGACAGGGTGATACTGAAGCTTTCTTT CASSVGQGDTEAFF
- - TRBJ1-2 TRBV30 TGTGCCTGGAGTGTAAAGGGGGGGGAGATCTACGCCTTC CAWSVKGGEIYAF
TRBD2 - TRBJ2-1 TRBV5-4 TGTGCCAGCAGCTTGGGACTAGCGGGAGCCTACAATGAGCAGTTCTTC CASSLGLAGAYNEQFF
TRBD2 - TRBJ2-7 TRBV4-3 TGCGCCAGCAGCCAAGAGCCTAGCGGGAGTATCCACGAGCAGTACTTC CASSQEPSGSIHEQYF
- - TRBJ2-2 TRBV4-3 TGCGCCAGCAGCCAGAACGGGGTCGGCGGGGAGCTGTTTTTT CASSQNGVGGELFF
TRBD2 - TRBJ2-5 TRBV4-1 TGCGCCAGCAGCCAGGGACTAGTTCAAGAGACCCAGTACTTC CASSQGLVQETQYF
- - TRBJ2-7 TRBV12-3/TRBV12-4 TGTGCCAGCAGCTCGGGAAGAACCTACGAGCAGTACTTC CASSSGRTYEQYF
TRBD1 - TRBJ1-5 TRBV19 TGTGCCAGTAAGGGACAGGGGGTTAATCAGCCCCAGCATTTT CASKGQGVNQPQHF
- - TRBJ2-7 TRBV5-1 TGCGCCAGCAGCCCCGGTAACAGGGCATACGAGCAGTACTTC CASSPGNRAYEQYF
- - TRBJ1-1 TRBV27 TGTGCCAGCAGTTTAAGGAGGAACACTGAAGCTTTCTTT CASSLRRNTEAFF
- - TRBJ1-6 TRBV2 TGTGCCAGCACTCCGGGAAGTAATAATTCACCCCTCCACTTT CASTPGSNNSPLHF
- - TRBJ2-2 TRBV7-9 TGTGCCAAGGGGGAAGTGGTGCTGTTTTTT CAKGEVVLFF
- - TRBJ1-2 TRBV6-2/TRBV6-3 TGTGCCAGCAGTTACTACAATCCGATTCGCACAGGGTCACATGGCTACACCTTC CASSYYNPIRTGSHGYTF
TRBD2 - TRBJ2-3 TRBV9 TGTGCCAGCAGCTCACCAATAGCGGGGGACACAGATACGCAGTATTTT CASSSPIAGDTDTQYF
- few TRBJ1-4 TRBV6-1 TGTGCCAGCAGTGAAGCGGGGGGAACTAATGAAAAACTGTTTTTT CASSEAGGTNEKLFF
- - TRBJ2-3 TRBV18 TGTGCCAGCTCAGGCGACTCCTCGGATACGCAGTATTTT CASSGDSSDTQYF
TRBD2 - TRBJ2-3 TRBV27 TGTGCCAGCAGCCAATCCCGACTAGCGGGAGGCGGAGATACGCAGTATTTT CASSQSRLAGGGDTQYF
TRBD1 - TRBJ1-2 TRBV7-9 TGTGCCAGCAGCCGAGACAGGGGGTTGGGCTATGGCTACACCTTC CASSRDRGLGYGYTF
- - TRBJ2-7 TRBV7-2 TGTGCCAGCAGCTCGTCCTCCGAGCAGTACTTC CASSSSSEQYF
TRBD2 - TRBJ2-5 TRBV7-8 TGTGCTGGGGGGCTAGCGGGAGGCCGCGTAAAAGAGACCCAGTACTTC CAGGLAGGRVKETQYF
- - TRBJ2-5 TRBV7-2 TGTGCCAGCAGCTTAGTGGGGTCAGGGTGGGCAATAGAGACCCAGTACTTC CASSLVGSGWAIETQYF
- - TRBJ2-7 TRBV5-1 TGCGCCAGCAGCCCCTATCCAGCGCGGGCCCCCTACGAGCAGTACTTC CASSPYPARAPYEQYF
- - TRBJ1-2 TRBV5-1 TGCGCCAGCAGCCGCGGGGAGAACTATGGCTACACCTTC CASSRGENYGYTF